This is a list of T cell receptor beta chains from one sample in a study of cytomegalovirus exposure and HLA in healthy donors. Some clones are missing from TCRdb's copy, which holds only in-frame ones; the method was immunoSEQ multiplex PCR. This sample has over 100,000 clones, with 87% found just once. Sequenced input: PBMCs. The receptors were gathered from a woman aged 30 to 39 in good health and CMV-seronegative. Each CDR3 is given with its conserved first and last residue.

>TRBV7-3|TRBJ2-3
CASSNIGGTDTQYF
>TRBV7-9|TRBJ1-4
CASSPSRTPKLFF
>TRBV5-5|TRBJ1-1
CASSADWEAFF
>TRBV7-8|TRBJ1-1
CASSLGQRMNTEAFF
>TRBV18|TRBJ2-7
CASSYSSGSYEQYF
>TRBV4-1|TRBJ1-6
CASSQDPGTLHF
>TRBV4-1|TRBJ2-7
CASSQAPGQGEEQYF
>TRBV5-1|TRBJ1-3
CASSLGGVPLSGNTIYF
>TRBV7-8|TRBJ2-7
CASSLIGGLGHEQYF
>TRBV9|TRBJ2-2
CASSNSGGYTGELFF
>TRBV5-6|TRBJ1-2
CASSHGTGGGYTF
>TRBV19|TRBJ1-2
CASRSKGGEDYGYTF
>TRBV6-5|TRBJ2-2
CASGPVDGGELFF
>TRBV4-3|TRBJ2-3
CASSQDSGFTDTQYF
>TRBV19|TRBJ1-2
CASSPRGGDYGYTF
>TRBV28|TRBJ2-6
CASSSSEERGANVLTF
>TRBV4-2|TRBJ2-7
CASSQGWTKPYYEQYF
>TRBV4-2|TRBJ2-5
CASSQVEGGQETQYF
>TRBV27|TRBJ2-1
CASSFMSGRIREQFF
>TRBV7-9|TRBJ2-2
CASSSSRGQGGPGELFF
>TRBV11-3|TRBJ2-1
CASSAAGSGKGEQFF
>TRBV10-3|TRBJ1-5
CATSTGGLGNQPQHF
>TRBV6-6|TRBJ2-3
CASSYSSLAGADTQYF
>TRBV27|TRBJ2-7
CASSFTGTLGYEQYF
>TRBV30|TRBJ1-5
CAWSAVDSNQPQHF
>TRBV6-1|TRBJ2-1
CASSERAGGGEQFF
>TRBV7-9|TRBJ2-1
CASSPRLRTGVNEQFF
>TRBV7-2|TRBJ1-5
CASSYQGNQPQHF
>TRBV15|TRBJ2-7
CATSSGTASTYEQYF
>TRBV27|TRBJ2-5
CASRGTSGGQETQYF
>TRBV7-2|TRBJ2-1
CASSLARVNEQFF
>TRBV9|TRBJ2-1
CASSVSGGTYYNEQFF
>TRBV19|TRBJ1-2
CASSRDSNYGYTF
>TRBV23-1|TRBJ1-2
CASSQSPDGYTF
>TRBV5-4|TRBJ2-6
CAIYPGHMSSGANVLTF
>TRBV19|TRBJ1-1
CASSAQGGGTEAFF
>TRBV9|TRBJ2-2
CASSVTGTGELFF
>TRBV11-2|TRBJ2-2
CASSTRLAGGLRTGELFF
>TRBV4-3|TRBJ2-1
CASSQLAGGSYNEQFF
>TRBV18|TRBJ1-4
CASSPRPGNEKLFF
>TRBV6-1|TRBJ2-7
CASSAQGAGRYEQYF
>TRBV19|TRBJ2-2
CASSLGQTNTGELFF
>TRBV5-6|TRBJ2-5
CASSLVRGTSFWQTQYF
>TRBV4-1|TRBJ2-5
CASSQVFRETQYF
>TRBV30|TRBJ2-1
CAWGQGAYNEQFF